Listed below are T cell receptor beta chains from one sample, sequenced in a study of early T cells in non-severe SARS-CoV-2 infection. MiXCR was run by TCRdb on the 5' RACE reads, yielding one entry per CDR3 protein. This repertoire shows roughly 120,000 distinct CDR3 sequences, roughly 12% found once; its top ten account for 3% to 4.5%. Sequencing used whole blood, obtained at baseline. The receptors were gathered from an adult who was a healthcare worker with PCR-confirmed SARS-CoV-2 infection or an uninfected control (not recorded which). Each CDR3 is given with its conserved first and last residue.

TRBJ1-1,TRBV29-1,CSVVYHWGRGTEAFF
TRBJ1-1,TRBV20-1,CSTGQGVRGTEAFF
TRBJ2-1,TRBV7-2,CASSSVGTGMGNEQFF
TRBJ2-3,TRBV5-1,CASSSPPGQSTDTQYF
TRBJ1-5,TRBV12-3/TRBV12-4,CASRSRALEEGNQPQHF
TRBJ2-5,TRBV18,CASSPSGKETQYF
TRBJ2-5,TRBV5-1,CASSFQWDRDQETQYF
TRBJ2-7,TRBV13,CASSLTESYEQYF
TRBJ2-1,TRBV14,CASSQVLYNEQFF
TRBJ2-1,TRBV6-6,CASSYAGLGNEQFF
TRBJ1-1,TRBV18,CASSPSRADTEAFF
TRBJ1-2,TRBV2,CASSEAGQHNYGYTF
TRBJ2-1,TRBV11-2,CASSLGPGTGTNEQFF
TRBJ1-1,TRBV27,CASSLTDRGLILNTEAFF
TRBJ1-3,TRBV12-3/TRBV12-4,CASSFSEGPSGNTIYF
TRBJ2-1,TRBV4-1,CASSHSRGRNEQFF
TRBJ1-6,TRBV6-1,CASSDTDYSPLHF
TRBJ1-2,TRBV29-1,CSVEGVFYGYTF
TRBJ2-4,TRBV4-2,CASSQGFDIQYF
TRBJ2-7,TRBV6-1,CASSERGPYEQYF
TRBJ2-1,TRBV7-6,CASSFRDLNEQFF
TRBJ1-2,TRBV5-5,CASSLITWRGERYGYTF
TRBJ1-4,TRBV2,CASMEQGVTKKLFF
TRBJ2-7,TRBV6-5,CASSVTGTVTYEQYF
TRBJ1-1,TRBV29-1,CSVGGVDRDTEAFF
TRBJ1-1,TRBV5-5,CASSLAGFGNTEAFF
TRBJ2-1,TRBV3-1,CASSQGVLAGSSYNEQFF
TRBJ1-1,TRBV20-1,CSAPDRVNTEAFF
TRBJ2-1,TRBV29-1,CSVEDYVFSSYNEQFF
TRBJ1-6,TRBV5-1,CASSLGQVGGSPLHF
TRBJ2-1,TRBV20-1,CSAKTSRDYNEQFF
TRBJ1-2,TRBV3-1,CASSQDFSRLYGYTF
TRBJ2-5,TRBV19,CASRPGLPSGKTQYF
TRBJ1-4,TRBV5-1,CASSLLGRTQNEKLFF
TRBJ2-4,TRBV11-2,CASSPLPPTQYF
TRBJ1-1,TRBV11-1,CASSSGSPEAFF
TRBJ2-2,TRBV7-6,CASRKPGQNGELFF
TRBJ2-3,TRBV7-9,CASSQGEGKRASTDTQYF
TRBJ2-7,TRBV6-5,CASSYESAGEQYF
TRBJ1-1,TRBV7-3,CASSRDRAGTEAFF
TRBJ2-7,TRBV29-1,CSVEGTSSNYEQYF